Below, 8 T cell receptor beta chains from the same sample are listed, as sequenced in a study of shared clonotypes between healthy human individuals. Sequenced by immunoSEQ multiplex PCR; TCRdb stores in-frame clones only, minus some. The sample contains over a million clones, around 97% of which appear only once. Source material: naive CD4+ T cells sorted from blood. As to subset: CD45RA+ positively selected. The receptors shown here come from a man aged 30 to 45 in good health.

The chain employs TRBV6-1 and TRBJ2-7, with a weak D call TRBD2 (6 bases). CDR1 and CDR2 from the germline V gene are MNHNS and SASEGT. Between the trimmed V and J ends, which lost 0 bases and 4 bases, there was a span of 22 bases. The CDR3 has 18 amino acids. The CDR3 DNA follows: TGTGCCAGCAGTGAAGCAGGGGCCGGTTGGGCGGGATCTTACGAGCAGTACTTC. Amino acids: CASSEAGAGWAGSYEQYF.

The CDR3 DNA reads TGTGCCAGCAGCTTGGCCGGGAGGGGGTCTGGGGCCAACGTCCTGACTTTC. Its protein is CASSLAGRGSGANVLTF. The chain links TRBV5-4 to TRBJ2-6; 8 nucleotides agree with TRBD2. In germline, CDR1 is SGHNT, CDR2 YYREEE (reference sequence). Trimming at V came to 0 bases and at J to 1 base, leaving 3 bases not matched to a gene. The length of the CDR3 is 17 residues.

The gene calls are TRBV19 and TRBJ2-7, with a weak D call TRBD1 (6 bases). The V and J ends lost 6 bases and 1 base respectively, with 16 bases between them. The germline CDR1 and CDR2 sequences are LNHDA and SQIVND (reference sequence). The CDR3 runs 15 residues. The CDR3 loop reads CASRNPGHNSYEQYF. CDR3 DNA: TGTGCCAGTAGGAATCCGGGACACAATTCCTACGAGCAGTACTTC.

The chain carries TRBV18 and TRBJ2-6; 7 bases line up with TRBD1. CDR3 length equals 18 residues. V dropped 3 bases and J dropped 0; count of bases not matched to a gene: 8. Germline lookup yields CDR1 KGHSH and CDR2 LQKENI. The CDR3 sequence is CASSPSQGVRSGANVLTF. DNA of the CDR3: TGTGCCAGCTCACCGAGCCAGGGGGTGCGCTCTGGGGCCAACGTCCTGACTTTC.

DNA of the CDR3: TGCGCCAGCAGCCAAGAGGGGCTAGGAGAGCAGTTCTTC. Its protein is CASSQEGLGEQFF. This rearrangement joins TRBV4-3 to TRBJ2-1, with D maybe TRBD1 (5 bases). The V and J ends lost 0 bases and 10 bases respectively, with 10 bases between them. The CDR3 has 13 residues. Germline assignment: CDR1 LGHNA and CDR2 YSLEER.

The rearrangement joins TRBV5-1 to TRBJ2-1; D is ambiguous. There are 13 residues in the CDR3. V lost 4 bases to trimming and J lost 7 bases, with 12 bases between them. The germline V gene has CDR1 SGHRS and CDR2 YFSETQ. CDR3: CASSPMSINEQFF. In DNA, the CDR3 is TGCGCCAGCAGCCCTATGAGTATAAATGAGCAGTTCTTC.

This clone was detected only once. The chain has TRBV6-5 and TRBJ1-2, with a tentative D call TRBD1 (6 bases). The ends were cut back, 6 bases at V and 7 bases at J, with 21 bases in the middle. The CDR3 has 15 residues. CDR1 and CDR2 from the germline V gene are MNHEY and SVGAGI. The CDR3 sequence: CASSDKWGQRGGYTF. CDR3 DNA: TGTGCCAGCAGCGACAAGTGGGGGCAACGGGGTGGCTACACCTTC.

The rearrangement links TRBV27 to TRBJ2-1, with D perhaps assigned TRBD1 or TRBD2 (5 bases each). There are 14 residues in the CDR3. V gave up 2 bases and J gave up 7 bases, with 12 bases separating them. Germline CDR1 is MNHEY and CDR2 is SMNVEV (reference sequence). CDR3 sequence reads: CASSLGGRINEQFF. DNA of the CDR3: TGTGCCAGCAGTTTAGGGGGACGGATAAATGAGCAGTTCTTC.